This T cell receptor beta chain was retrieved from a study of Ad26.COV2.S vaccination and SARS-CoV-2 variants (dated by TCRdb to about 2021). Regarding the study in general: Donors in the vaccine arm were drawn from COV1001, a multicentre, randomized, double-blind, placebo-controlled phase I-IIa trial testing Ad26.COV2.S in healthy adults. Dosing of Ad26.COV2.S was intramuscular, at either 5x10^10 or 1x10^11 viral particles, delivered as one shot or as two shots spaced 56 days apart. TCRbeta repertoire sequencing was used to assess the specificity and breadth of SARS-CoV-2-reactive T cell receptors after Ad26.COV2.S vaccination. A total of around 32 samples were included in the TCR-sequenced set, comprising around 19 Ad26.COV2.S vaccine recipients, 5 placebo recipients and 8 SARS-CoV-2 convalescent individuals. Trial participants were randomized into five groups of five: low-dose or high-dose Ad26.COV2.S given once or twice, or placebo on both occasions. Throughout the experiments and outcome assessment, investigators stayed blinded to trial group allocation.

Details on this clone: Its binding antigen is unknown. No much larger clone is present one base from it, and per-base qualities are unavailable.

The CDR3, cysteine through phenylalanine, is 14 amino acids long. Only the CDR3 portion is preserved as DNA: 42 bases, with reading frame beginning at the first base. CDR1 and CDR2 were assigned from the germline V gene as SGHDT and YYEEEE. The V and J ends are trimmed by 0 bases and 0 bases, leaving 6 bases between them. Beyond this particular receptor, the publication reports: It was noted by the authors that total T cell responses may have been underestimated by the TCR breadth and depth analyses. After vaccination, substantial breadth of spike-specific CD8+ and CD4+ T cell responses was reported. Compared with placebo recipients, Ad26.COV2.S recipients showed higher spike-specific TCR breadth (P = 0.0014). Comparable non-spike TCR breadth was observed between vaccine and placebo recipients, consistent with only spike being contained in the vaccine. The study was not powered to compare responses between vaccine doses or regimens.

The treatment or condition label of this sample denotes: 19 received Ad26.COV2.S at low or high dose, single or two shots; about 5 received placebo; per-sample allocation not given. For vaccine and placebo recipients, repertoires were sequenced using samples collected on day 63 after the first injection. In Cohort 1b, about two dozen adults aged 18-55 years were enrolled at a single site in Boston, USA, between 29 July and 7 August 2020. Ad26.COV2.S was a replication-incompetent adenovirus type 26 vector that expressed a prefusion-stabilized SARS-CoV-2 spike protein derived from the original Wuhan strain. The immunoSEQ Assay was the method used to sequence TCRbeta CDR3 regions. After extraction, genomic DNA underwent amplification by bias-controlled multiplex PCR, followed by high-throughput sequencing. Per the original workflow: Collapsing and filtering of sequences were performed to quantify the absolute abundance of each unique TCRbeta CDR3 region. T cell fraction was estimated by normalization of TCRbeta template counts to usable DNA, with usable DNA being measured through amplification of reference genes present in all nucleated cells. Repertoire TCRs were annotated as SARS-CoV-2-specific by exact matching of V gene, CDR3 amino acid sequence and J gene to a known reactive TCR set. The reference SARS-CoV-2 TCR set was derived from MIRA and filtered for enrichment in COVID-19-positive ImmuneCODE repertoires, a step that removed public or cross-reactive TCRs. Using the MIRA antigens, annotated TCRs were further analysed by specific ORF or by position within an ORF. Depth was the summed frequency of annotated unique rearrangements, while breadth was defined as annotated unique rearrangements over total unique productive rearrangements. Group comparisons of TCR breadth used two-sided Wilcoxon rank-sum tests. In TCRdb, the immuneACCESS table is reduced to in-frame sequences with V and J assigned. These tables do not hold every clone; where another copy was compared, an unresolved V gene accounts for under half, and the others remain unexplained. V and J calls plus clone size are reproduced from that table; the DNA served to infer D and trimming. Within this sample are roughly 350,000 clones, with about 89% of them counted one time only. The ten top clones hold roughly 5% of the sample.

The rearranged segments are TRBV5-6 and TRBJ1-1; TRBD1 is possibly the D segment (5 matching bases). The sequence was obtained from a person between 18 and 65 years old who received the Ad26.COV2.S COVID-19 vaccine or a placebo. The sequences come from peripheral blood, collected in a trial of Ad26.COV2.S vaccine versus placebo. The DNA is as follows: TGTGCCAGCAGCTTGGGACAGATGAACACTGAAGCTTTCTTT. This yields the protein CASSLGQMNTEAFF.